This T cell receptor (beta chain) appears in the sequencing data of a study of shared clonotypes between healthy human individuals. Study-level results: Relative to clonotypes present in all four donors, those not shared had lower generation probabilities.

This CDR3 is built from 12 residues. The V gene's germline CDR1 is MGHRA and CDR2 YSYEKL. Trimming stripped 6 bases from V and 4 bases from J, with 9 bases between. Repertoires were generated with immunoSEQ multiplex PCR, while TCRdb's copy carries only in-frame clones and drops some. This table holds about 380,000 clones, approximately 97% found once. Points on this clone: The target antigen is unknown.

V usage is TRBV4-1 and J usage is TRBJ1-2, with D possibly TRBD1 on 5 matching bases. The clonotype was recovered from a man aged 30 to 39 in good health. Sequencing input: memory CD8+ T cells sorted from blood. The subset denotes: CD45RO+ cells pooled with CCR7-negative TemRA cells. The CDR3, as DNA: TGCGCCAGCAGGGGACTTTCCTATGGCTACACCTTC. Its protein product is CASRGLSYGYTF.